This TCR beta chain appears in the sequencing data of a study of blood T cell repertoires in COVID-19. Overall study context: Researchers got acute and convalescent COVID-19 samples from the United States, Italy and Spain. In each case, the material was cDNA or gDNA derived from T cells, B-cell-depleted T cells, or PBMCs.

This table comes from immunoSEQ multiplex PCR, and its TCRdb copy is limited to in-frame clones, with some not included. The sample has 200,000 to 300,000 clones; roughly 80% are singletons. Between the trimmed V and J ends, which lost 5 bases and 6 bases, there was a span of 11 bases. The CDR3 runs to 12 residues. Germline V CDR1 and CDR2: SEHNR, FQNEAQ (reference sequence). Source material: peripheral blood. The receptor's source is a woman aged 18-29 years with acute or convalescent COVID-19. The V gene is TRBV7-9, the J gene TRBJ2-7, with D unclear. The CDR3 bases are TGTGCCAGCAGCCGTCGACATTCCGAGCAGTACTTC. This codes for CASSRRHSEQYF.